This T cell receptor beta chain was observed in a study of cytomegalovirus exposure and HLA in healthy donors. Notes on the study in general: Presence/absence analyses took donor sequencing depth as roughly uniform. Several of the most significant clusters appeared, in a later analysis, to be linked to common viral pathogens. Researchers reported in a later analysis that a missense DCLRE1C variant was tied to TCR beta V- and J-gene trimming. Sequencing had likely introduced a cluster of highly shared sequence variants as an artifact.

The V end lost 0 bases, the J end lost 1 base, and 13 bases lay between the germline ends. The CDR3 runs 16 residues. Germline values: CDR1 SGDLS, CDR2 YYNGEE. The primer mix had 60 Vbeta and 13 Jbeta primers. Sequencing used immunoSEQ multiplex PCR; TCRdb keeps in-frame clones, though not all of them. The sample has about 160,000 clones, approximately 80% seen once. About this clone itself: Its specificity is unknown.

The material sequenced was PBMCs. The sequence was collected from a man aged 50 to 59 in good health and CMV-seropositive. The chain employs TRBV9 and TRBJ2-5; D uncertain. The CDR3: CASSVALLPSQETQYF. CDR3 sequence (DNA): TGTGCCAGCAGCGTAGCCTTACTCCCCTCCCAAGAGACCCAGTACTTC.